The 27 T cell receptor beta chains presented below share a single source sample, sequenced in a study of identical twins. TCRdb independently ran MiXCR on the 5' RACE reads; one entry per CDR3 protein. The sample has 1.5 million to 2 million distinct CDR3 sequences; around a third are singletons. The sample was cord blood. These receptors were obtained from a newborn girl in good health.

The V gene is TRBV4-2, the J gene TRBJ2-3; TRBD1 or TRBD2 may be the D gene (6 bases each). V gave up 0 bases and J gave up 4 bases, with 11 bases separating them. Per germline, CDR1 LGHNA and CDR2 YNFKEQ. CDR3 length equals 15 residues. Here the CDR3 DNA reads TGTGCCAGCAGCCAAGATATTCGGGGGCCAGATACGCAGTATTTT. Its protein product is CASSQDIRGPDTQYF.

This chain's CDR3 is CASSLRGWINEQFF. The DNA of the CDR3 is TGTGCCAGCAGTTTACGAGGGTGGATCAATGAGCAGTTCTTC. This chain links TRBV12-3 or TRBV12-4 with TRBJ2-1; a possible D gene is TRBD2 (5 bases). The CDR3 extends over 14 amino acids. V lost 2 bases and J 6 bases, leaving 11 bases between the germline ends.

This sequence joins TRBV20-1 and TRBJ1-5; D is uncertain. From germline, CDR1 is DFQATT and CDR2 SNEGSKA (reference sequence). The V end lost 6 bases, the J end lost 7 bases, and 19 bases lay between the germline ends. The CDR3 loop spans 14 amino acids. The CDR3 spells CSAGWPEGRQPQHF. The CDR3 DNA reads TGCAGTGCGGGTTGGCCGGAAGGGCGGCAGCCCCAGCATTTT.

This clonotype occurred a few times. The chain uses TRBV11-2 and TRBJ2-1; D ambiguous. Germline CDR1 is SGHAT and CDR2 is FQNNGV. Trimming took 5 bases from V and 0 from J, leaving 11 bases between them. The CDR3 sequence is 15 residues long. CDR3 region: CASSPRSHSYNEQFF. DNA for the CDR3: TGTGCCAGCAGCCCCCGTAGCCACTCCTACAATGAGCAGTTCTTC. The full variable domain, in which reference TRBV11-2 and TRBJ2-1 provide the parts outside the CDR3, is EAGVAQSPRYKIIEKRQSVAFWCNPISGHATLYWYQQILGQGPKLLIQFQNNGVVDDSQLPKDRFSAERLKGVDSTLKIQPAKLEDSAVYLCASSPRSHSYNEQFFGPGTRLTVL.

For the CDR3, the DNA is TGTGCCAGCAGCTTAGTTGGGGAGGCCGGAACAGATACGCAGTATTTT. This gives the protein CASSLVGEAGTDTQYF. The chain has TRBV7-6 and TRBJ2-3; weak D call: TRBD2 (6 bases). CDR3 length equals 16 residues. Germline loops: CDR1 SGHVS, CDR2 FNYEAQ. The V end lost 1 base, the J end lost 3 bases, and 14 bases lay between the germline ends. The full variable domain, with the rest looked up from reference TRBV7-6 and TRBJ2-3, is GAGVSQSPRYKVTKRGQDVALRCDPISGHVSLYWYRQALGQGPEFLTYFNYEAQQDKSGLPNDRFSAERPEGSISTLTIQRTEQRDSAMYRCASSLVGEAGTDTQYFGPGTRLTVL.

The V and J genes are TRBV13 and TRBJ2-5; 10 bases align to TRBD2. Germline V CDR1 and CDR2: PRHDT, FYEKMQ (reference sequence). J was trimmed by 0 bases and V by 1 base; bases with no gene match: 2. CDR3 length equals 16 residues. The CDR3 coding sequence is TGTGCCAGCAGCTTAGTCGGACTAGCGGACCAAGAGACCCAGTACTTC. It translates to CASSLVGLADQETQYF.

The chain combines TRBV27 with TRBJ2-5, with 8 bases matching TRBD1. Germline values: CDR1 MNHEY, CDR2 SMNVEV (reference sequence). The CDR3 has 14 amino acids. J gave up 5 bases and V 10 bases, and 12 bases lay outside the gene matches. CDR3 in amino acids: CAIASGTGWETQYF. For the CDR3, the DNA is TGTGCCATCGCTTCGGGGACAGGATGGGAGACCCAGTACTTC.

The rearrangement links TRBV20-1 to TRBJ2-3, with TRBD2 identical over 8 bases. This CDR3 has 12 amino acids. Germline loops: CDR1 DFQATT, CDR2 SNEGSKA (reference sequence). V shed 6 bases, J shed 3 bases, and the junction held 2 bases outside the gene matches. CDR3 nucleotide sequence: TGCAGTGCGGAGCGGGAGACAGATACGCAGTATTTT. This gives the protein CSAERETDTQYF.

The CDR3 is CASSLTGAAVGYTF. The DNA of the CDR3 is TGTGCCAGCAGCCTAACCGGGGCTGCGGTGGGCTACACCTTC. V and J are TRBV12-3 or TRBV12-4 and TRBJ1-2, with D perhaps TRBD1 (5 bases). Between the trimmed V and J ends, which lost 6 bases and 8 bases, there was a span of 19 bases. CDR3 length: 14 amino acids.

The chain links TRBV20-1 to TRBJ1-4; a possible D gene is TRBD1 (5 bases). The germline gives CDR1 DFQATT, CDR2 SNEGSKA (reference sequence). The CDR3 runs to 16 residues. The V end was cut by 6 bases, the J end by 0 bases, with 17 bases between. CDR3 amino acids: CSAKSRDGATNEKLFF. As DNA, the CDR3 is TGCAGTGCCAAGTCCCGGGACGGGGCAACTAATGAAAAACTGTTTTTT.

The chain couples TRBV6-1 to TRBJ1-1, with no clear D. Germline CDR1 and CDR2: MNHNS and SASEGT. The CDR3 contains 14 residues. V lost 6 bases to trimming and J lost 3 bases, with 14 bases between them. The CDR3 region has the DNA TGTGCCAGCAGCTCCCTCTGGGTAGACACTGAAGCTTTCTTT. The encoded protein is CASSSLWVDTEAFF.

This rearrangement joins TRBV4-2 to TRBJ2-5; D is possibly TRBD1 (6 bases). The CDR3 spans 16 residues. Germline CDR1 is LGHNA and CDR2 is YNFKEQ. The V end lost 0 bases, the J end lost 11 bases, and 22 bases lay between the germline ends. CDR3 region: CASSQDGGYLYNEQYF. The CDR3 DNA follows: TGTGCCAGCAGCCAAGATGGGGGCTACCTTTACAATGAGCAGTACTTC.

The CDR3 region is CASRVAGAPGNEQFF. The CDR3 nucleotides read TGTGCCAGCAGGGTAGCGGGAGCGCCGGGGAATGAGCAGTTCTTC. The chain employs TRBV3-1 and TRBJ2-1; 9 positions agree with TRBD2. V lost 6 bases and J lost 7; bases outside the gene matches: 10. This CDR3 is built from 15 residues. Germline lookup yields CDR1 LGHDT and CDR2 YNNKEL (reference sequence).

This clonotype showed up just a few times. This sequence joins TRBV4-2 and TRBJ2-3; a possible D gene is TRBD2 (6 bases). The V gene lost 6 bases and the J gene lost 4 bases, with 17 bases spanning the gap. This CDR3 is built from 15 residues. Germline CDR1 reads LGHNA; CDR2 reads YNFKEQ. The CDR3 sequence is CASSPLSGAADTQYF. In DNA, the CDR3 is TGTGCCAGCAGTCCATTGTCGGGAGCAGCAGATACGCAGTATTTT.

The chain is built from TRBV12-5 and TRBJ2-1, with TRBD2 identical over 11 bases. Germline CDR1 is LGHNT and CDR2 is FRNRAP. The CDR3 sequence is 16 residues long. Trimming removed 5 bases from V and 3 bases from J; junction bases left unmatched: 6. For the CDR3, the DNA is TGTGCTAGTGGTCTCCTCCTAGCGGGGGGCTACAATGAGCAGTTCTTC. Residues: CASGLLLAGGYNEQFF.

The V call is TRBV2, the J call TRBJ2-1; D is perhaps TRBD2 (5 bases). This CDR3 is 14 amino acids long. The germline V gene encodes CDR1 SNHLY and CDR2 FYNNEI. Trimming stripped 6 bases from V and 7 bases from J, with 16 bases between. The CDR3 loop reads CASRPLGRGNEQFF. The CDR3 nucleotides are TGTGCCAGCAGGCCTTTAGGGAGAGGAAATGAGCAGTTCTTC.

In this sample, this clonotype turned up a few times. For the CDR3, the DNA is TGCGCCAGCAGCCATCCGGGAGTAACCTACGAGCAGTACTTC. Protein sequence: CASSHPGVTYEQYF. The chain is built from TRBV4-1 and TRBJ2-7; the D gene is possibly TRBD2 (6 bases). There are 14 residues in the CDR3. V was trimmed by 3 bases and J by 2 bases, leaving 11 bases between them. Germline CDR1 MGHRA, CDR2 YSYEKL.

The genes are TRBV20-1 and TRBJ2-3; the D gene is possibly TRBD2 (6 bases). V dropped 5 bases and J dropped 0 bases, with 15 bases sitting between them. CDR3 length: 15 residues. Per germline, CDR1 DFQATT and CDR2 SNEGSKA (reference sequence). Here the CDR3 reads CSARLGGSSTDTQYF. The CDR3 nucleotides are TGCAGTGCTCGACTAGGCGGTTCTAGCACAGATACGCAGTATTTT.

The CDR3, as DNA: TGTGCCAGCAGTTTAGACAGGGGTTCTGGCACTGAAGCTTTCTTT. It yields the protein CASSLDRGSGTEAFF. The chain is built from TRBV6-5 and TRBJ1-1; TRBD1 matches 8 bases. Looked up from germline, CDR1 is MNHEY and CDR2 is SVGAGI. With 4 bases clipped from V and 4 bases from J, the junction kept 8 bases outside the gene matches. The CDR3 runs to 15 residues.

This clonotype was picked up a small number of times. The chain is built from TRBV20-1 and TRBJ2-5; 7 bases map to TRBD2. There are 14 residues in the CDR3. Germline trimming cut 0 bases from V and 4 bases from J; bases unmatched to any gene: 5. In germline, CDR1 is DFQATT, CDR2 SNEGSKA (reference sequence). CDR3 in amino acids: CSARDPTSVETQYF. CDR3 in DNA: TGCAGTGCTAGAGATCCTACTAGCGTAGAGACCCAGTACTTC.

In nucleotides, the CDR3 is TGTGCCAGCAGTCGATTAGCCGGGACTAGCTCTTACAATGAGCAGTACTTC. This gives the protein CASSRLAGTSSYNEQYF. J is TRBJ2-4 and V is TRBV28; 9 bases align to TRBD2. The junction had 21 bases not matched to a gene; V was cut back by 5 bases and J by 13 bases. The CDR3 runs to 17 residues. Per the germline V gene, CDR1 is MDHEN and CDR2 is SYDVKM.

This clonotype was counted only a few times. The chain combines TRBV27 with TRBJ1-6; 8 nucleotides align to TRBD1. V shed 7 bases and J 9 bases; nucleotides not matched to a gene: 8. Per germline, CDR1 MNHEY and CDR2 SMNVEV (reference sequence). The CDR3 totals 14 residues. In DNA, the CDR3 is TGTGCCAGCACCAGAGTGACAGGGGTTTCACCCCTCCACTTT. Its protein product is CASTRVTGVSPLHF.

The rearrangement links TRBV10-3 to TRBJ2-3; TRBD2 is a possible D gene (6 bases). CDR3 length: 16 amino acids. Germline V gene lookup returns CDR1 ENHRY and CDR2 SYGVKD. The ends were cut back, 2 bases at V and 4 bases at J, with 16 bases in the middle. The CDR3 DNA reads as TGTGCCATCAGTGAGGGCCCAGGCCGCGGGGCAGATACGCAGTATTTT. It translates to CAISEGPGRGADTQYF.

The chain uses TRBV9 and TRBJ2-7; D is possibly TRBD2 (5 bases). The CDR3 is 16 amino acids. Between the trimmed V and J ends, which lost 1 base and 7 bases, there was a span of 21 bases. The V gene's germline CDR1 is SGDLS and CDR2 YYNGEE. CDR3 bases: TGTGCCAGCAGCGTAAGGTCTAGCTGGGGATACAATGAGCAGTACTTC. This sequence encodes CASSVRSSWGYNEQYF. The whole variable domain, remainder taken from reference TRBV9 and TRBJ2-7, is DSGVTQTPKHLITATGQRVTLRCSPRSGDLSVYWYQQSLDQGLQFLIQYYNGEERAKGNILERFSAQQFPDLHSELNLSSLELGDSALYFCASSVRSSWGYNEQYFGPGTRLTVT.

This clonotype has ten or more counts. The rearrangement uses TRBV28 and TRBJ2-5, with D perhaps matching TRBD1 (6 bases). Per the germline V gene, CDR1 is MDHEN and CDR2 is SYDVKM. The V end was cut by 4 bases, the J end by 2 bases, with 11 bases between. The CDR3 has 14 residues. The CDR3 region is CASSYQDRQETQYF. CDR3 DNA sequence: TGTGCCAGCAGTTATCAAGACAGGCAAGAGACCCAGTACTTC.

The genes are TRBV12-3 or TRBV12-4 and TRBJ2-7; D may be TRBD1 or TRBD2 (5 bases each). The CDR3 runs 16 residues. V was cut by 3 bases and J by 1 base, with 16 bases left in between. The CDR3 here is CASSFFLGTGSYEQYF. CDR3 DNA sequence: TGTGCCAGCAGTTTTTTTTTAGGGACGGGATCCTACGAGCAGTACTTC.

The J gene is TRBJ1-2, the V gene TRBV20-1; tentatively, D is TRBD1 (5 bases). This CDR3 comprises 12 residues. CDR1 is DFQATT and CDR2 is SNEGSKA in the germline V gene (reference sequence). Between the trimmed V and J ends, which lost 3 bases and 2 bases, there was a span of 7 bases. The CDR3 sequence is CSASRTNYGYTF. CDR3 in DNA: TGCAGTGCTAGTAGGACAAACTATGGCTACACCTTC.